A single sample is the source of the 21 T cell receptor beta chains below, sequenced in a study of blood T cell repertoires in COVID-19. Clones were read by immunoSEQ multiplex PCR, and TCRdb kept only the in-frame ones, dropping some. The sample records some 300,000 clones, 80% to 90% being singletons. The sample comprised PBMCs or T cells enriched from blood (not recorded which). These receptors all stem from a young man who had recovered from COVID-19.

CDR3 sequence reads: CASSEAGGVETQYF. CDR3 nucleotide sequence: TGTGCCAGCAGCGAAGCGGGGGGAGTGGAGACCCAGTACTTC. The chain employs TRBV7-9 and TRBJ2-5; 9 bases agree with TRBD2. With 5 bases clipped from V and 5 bases from J, the junction kept 6 bases outside the gene matches. Germline lookup yields CDR1 SEHNR and CDR2 FQNEAQ (reference sequence). The CDR3 length is 14 residues.

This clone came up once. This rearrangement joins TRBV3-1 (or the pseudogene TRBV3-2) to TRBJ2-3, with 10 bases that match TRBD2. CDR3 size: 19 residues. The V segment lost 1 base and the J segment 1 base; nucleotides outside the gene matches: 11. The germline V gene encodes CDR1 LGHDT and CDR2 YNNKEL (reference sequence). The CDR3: CASSQGWLAGVGGTDTQYF. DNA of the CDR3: TGTGCCAGCAGCCAAGGGTGGCTAGCGGGAGTGGGCGGCACAGATACGCAGTATTTT.

The CDR3 spells CASSPTGPGGIGYTF. The CDR3 coding sequence is TGTGCCAGCAGCCCAACGGGCCCAGGGGGCATAGGCTACACCTTC. J is TRBJ1-2 and V is TRBV7-9; 8 nucleotides align to TRBD1. Germline assignment: CDR1 SEHNR and CDR2 FQNEAQ (reference sequence). The length of the CDR3 is 15 residues. J gave up 8 bases and V 5 bases, and 13 bases lay outside the gene matches.

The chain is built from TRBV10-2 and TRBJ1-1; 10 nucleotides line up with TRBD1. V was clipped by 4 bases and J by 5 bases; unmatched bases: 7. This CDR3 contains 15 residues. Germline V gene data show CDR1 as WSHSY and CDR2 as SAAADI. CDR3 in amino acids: CASSGATGGGTEAFF. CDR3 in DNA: TGCGCCAGCAGTGGGGCGACAGGGGGCGGGACTGAAGCTTTCTTT.

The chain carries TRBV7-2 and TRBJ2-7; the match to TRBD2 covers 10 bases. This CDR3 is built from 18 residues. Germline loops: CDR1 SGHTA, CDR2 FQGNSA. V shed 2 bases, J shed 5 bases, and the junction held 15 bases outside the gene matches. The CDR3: CASSLNSPSGSLSHEQYF. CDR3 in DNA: TGTGCCAGCAGCTTAAACTCTCCTAGCGGGAGTTTATCCCACGAGCAGTACTTC.

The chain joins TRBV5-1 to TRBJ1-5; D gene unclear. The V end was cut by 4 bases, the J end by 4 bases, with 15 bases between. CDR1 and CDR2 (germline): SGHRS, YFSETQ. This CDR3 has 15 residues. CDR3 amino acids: CASSTTGEPNQPQHF. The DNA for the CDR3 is TGCGCCAGCAGCACGACCGGGGAACCTAATCAGCCCCAGCATTTT.

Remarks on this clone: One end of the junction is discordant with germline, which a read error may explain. The CDR3 loop reads CASRLAASSYEQYF. The CDR3 region has the DNA TGTGCCAGCAGATTAGCGGCAAGCTCCTACGAGCAGTACTTC. V gene TRBV7-2 combines with J gene TRBJ2-7; maybe TRBD2 (6 bases). Germline V gene lookup returns CDR1 SGHTA and CDR2 FQGNSA. This CDR3 is built from 14 residues.

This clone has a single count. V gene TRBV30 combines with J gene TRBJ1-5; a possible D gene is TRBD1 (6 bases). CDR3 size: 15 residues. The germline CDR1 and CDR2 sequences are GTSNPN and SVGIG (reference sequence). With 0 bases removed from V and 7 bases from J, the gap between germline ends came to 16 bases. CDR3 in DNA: TGTGCCTGGAGTGTAAAGAGGACAGACGCCCAGCCCCAGCATTTT. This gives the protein CAWSVKRTDAQPQHF.

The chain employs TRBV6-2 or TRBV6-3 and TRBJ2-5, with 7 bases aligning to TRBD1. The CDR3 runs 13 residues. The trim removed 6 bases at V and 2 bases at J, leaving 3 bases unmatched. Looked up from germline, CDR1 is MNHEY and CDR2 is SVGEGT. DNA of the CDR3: TGTGCCAGCAGCCGACAGGGTCAAGAGACCCAGTACTTC. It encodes CASSRQGQETQYF.

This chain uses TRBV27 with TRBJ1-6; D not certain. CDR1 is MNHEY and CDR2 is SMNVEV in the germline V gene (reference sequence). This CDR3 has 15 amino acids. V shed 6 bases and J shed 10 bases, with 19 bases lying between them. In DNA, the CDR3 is TGTGCCAGCAGCCTAAACCGCCCGGTCTCCTCACCCCTCCACTTT. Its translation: CASSLNRPVSSPLHF.

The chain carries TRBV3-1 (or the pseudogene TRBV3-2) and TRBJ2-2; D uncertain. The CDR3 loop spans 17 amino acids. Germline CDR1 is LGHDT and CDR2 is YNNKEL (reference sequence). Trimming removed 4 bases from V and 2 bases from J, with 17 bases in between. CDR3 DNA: TGTGCCAGCAGCCCTCCTCGAGCACTCCAAAACACCGGGGAGCTGTTTTTT. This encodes CASSPPRALQNTGELFF.

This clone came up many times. The CDR3 region is CASTGGVETQYF. The DNA for the CDR3 is TGTGCCAGCACAGGCGGGGTGGAGACCCAGTACTTC. The chain links TRBV2 to TRBJ2-5; possible D gene TRBD2, 6 bases. V was shortened by 7 bases and J by 5 bases, with 11 bases between the two germline ends. This CDR3 is built from 12 residues. CDR1 is SNHLY, CDR2 FYNNEI, per germline.

The CDR3, as DNA: TGTGCCAGCAGCCAATCCCGGGGTCGGGAATCCTACAATGAGCAGTTCTTC. It encodes CASSQSRGRESYNEQFF. This chain connects TRBV9 to TRBJ2-1; D may be TRBD2 (5 bases). Germline CDR1 is SGDLS and CDR2 is YYNGEE. CDR3 length: 17 residues. V lost 4 bases to trimming and J lost 1 base, with 18 bases between them.

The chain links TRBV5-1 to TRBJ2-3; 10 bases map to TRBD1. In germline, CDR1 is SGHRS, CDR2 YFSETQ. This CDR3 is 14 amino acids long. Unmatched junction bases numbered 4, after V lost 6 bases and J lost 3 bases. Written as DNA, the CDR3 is TGCGCCAGCACTGACAGGGGGCTGACAGATACGCAGTATTTT. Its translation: CASTDRGLTDTQYF.

CDR3 DNA: TGTGCCTGGAAAGGACAGGCCTTAATTGGGGAAAAACTGTTTTTT. Protein sequence: CAWKGQALIGEKLFF. The chain uses TRBV30 and TRBJ1-4; 7 nucleotides match TRBD1. With V trimmed by 4 bases and J by 8 bases, 13 bases remained unmatched. This CDR3 comprises 15 residues. Looked up from germline, CDR1 is GTSNPN and CDR2 is SVGIG (reference sequence).

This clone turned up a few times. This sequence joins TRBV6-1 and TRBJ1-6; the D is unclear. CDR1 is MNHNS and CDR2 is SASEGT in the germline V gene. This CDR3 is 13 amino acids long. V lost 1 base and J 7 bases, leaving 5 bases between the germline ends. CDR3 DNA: TGTGCCAGCAGTGAAGGAGAGAATTCACCCCTCCACTTT. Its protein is CASSEGENSPLHF.

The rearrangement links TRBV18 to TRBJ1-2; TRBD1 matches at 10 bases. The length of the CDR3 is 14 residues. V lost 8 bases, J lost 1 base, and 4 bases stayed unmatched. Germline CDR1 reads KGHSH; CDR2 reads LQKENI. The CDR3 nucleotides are TGTGCCAGCCGTGGGACAGGGGATAACTATGGCTACACCTTC. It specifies CASRGTGDNYGYTF.

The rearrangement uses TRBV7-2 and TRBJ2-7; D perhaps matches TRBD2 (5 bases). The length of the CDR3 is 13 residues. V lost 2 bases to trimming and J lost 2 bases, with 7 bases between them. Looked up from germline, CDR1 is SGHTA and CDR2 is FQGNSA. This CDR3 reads CASSLHGTYEQYF. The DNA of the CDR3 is TGTGCCAGCAGCTTACACGGGACCTACGAGCAGTACTTC.

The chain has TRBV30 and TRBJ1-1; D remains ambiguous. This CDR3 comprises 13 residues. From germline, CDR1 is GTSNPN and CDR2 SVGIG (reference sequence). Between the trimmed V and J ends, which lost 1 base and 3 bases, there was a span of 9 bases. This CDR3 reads CAWSAGPHTEAFF. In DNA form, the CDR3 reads TGTGCCTGGAGTGCAGGCCCCCACACTGAAGCTTTCTTT.

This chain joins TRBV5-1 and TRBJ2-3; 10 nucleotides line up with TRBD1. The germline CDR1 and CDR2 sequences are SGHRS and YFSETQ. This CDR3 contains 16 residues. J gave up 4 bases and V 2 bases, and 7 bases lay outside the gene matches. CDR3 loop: CASSFSSGQGADTQYF. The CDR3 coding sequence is TGCGCCAGCAGCTTCTCATCCGGACAGGGGGCAGATACGCAGTATTTT.

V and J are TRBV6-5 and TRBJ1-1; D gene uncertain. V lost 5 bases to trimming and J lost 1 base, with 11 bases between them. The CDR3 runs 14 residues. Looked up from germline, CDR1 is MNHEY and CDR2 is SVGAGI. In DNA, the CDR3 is TGTGCCAGCAGTCCAGTTTTCCCGAACACTGAAGCTTTCTTT. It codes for CASSPVFPNTEAFF.